These 20 T cell receptor beta chains were sequenced from one sample in a study of CD8+ T cells in alopecia areata. Isolated RNA was reverse transcribed into cDNA used as the sequencing template. TCRdb's copy holds only in-frame clones and misses some; the assay was immunoSEQ multiplex PCR. Of 190,000 or so clones in the sample, about 60% were seen once. This sample's treatment: oral pan-JAK inhibitor, 5-10 mg twice daily. The specimen was CD4+ T cells sorted from blood, collected at week 4, from a patient treated with tofacitinib. All receptors come from a human donor with alopecia areata.

The chain recombines TRBV7-2 with TRBJ2-3; weak D call: TRBD2 (5 bases). CDR1 is SGHTA, CDR2 FQGNSA, per germline. This CDR3 comprises 14 residues. V gave up 1 base and J gave up 5 bases, with 10 bases separating them. DNA of the CDR3: TGTGCCAGCAGCTTAGGAGGGTTTGAAGATACGCAGTATTTT. This sequence encodes CASSLGGFEDTQYF.

This clone was observed once. J is TRBJ2-2 and V is TRBV2, with 7 bases aligning to TRBD1. V lost 6 bases and J lost 7; bases outside the gene matches: 5. The CDR3 sequence is 13 residues long. Germline CDR1 is SNHLY and CDR2 is FYNNEI. This CDR3 reads CASRPRGIGELFF. The CDR3 nucleotides read TGTGCCAGCAGGCCCAGGGGGATCGGGGAGCTGTTTTTT.

This sequence joins TRBV7-2 and TRBJ1-2; D might be TRBD1 (6 bases). The germline V gene encodes CDR1 SGHTA and CDR2 FQGNSA. Trimming took 2 bases from V and 6 from J, leaving 19 bases between them. The CDR3 has 16 residues. The DNA of the CDR3 is TGTGCCAGCAGCTTAAGTTGGCAGGGGCGACGAGATGGCTACACCTTC. Amino acids: CASSLSWQGRRDGYTF.

The chain links TRBV28 to TRBJ2-6, with D perhaps TRBD2 (7 bases). Germline loops: CDR1 MDHEN, CDR2 SYDVKM. Trimming stripped 8 bases from V and 2 bases from J, with 19 bases between. The CDR3 contains 17 residues. CDR3 amino acids: CASSGGQGVPGANVLTF. The CDR3 DNA sequence: TGTGCCAGCTCCGGGGGGCAGGGAGTCCCTGGGGCCAACGTCCTGACTTTC. The complete variable domain, with remaining parts taken from reference TRBV28 and TRBJ2-6, reads DVKVTQSSRYLVKRTGEKVFLECVQDMDHENMFWYRQDPGLGLRLIYFSYDVKMKEKGDIPEGYSVSREKKERFSLILESASTNQTSMYLCASSGGQGVPGANVLTFGAGSRLTVL.

The CDR3 nucleotides read TGCGCCAGCAGCCAAAGGACAGGCCTTTACAGAGGAGAGACCCAGTACTTC. This gives the protein CASSQRTGLYRGETQYF. The rearrangement uses TRBV4-1 and TRBJ2-5; TRBD1 matches at 7 bases. Germline loops: CDR1 MGHRA, CDR2 YSYEKL. V shed 2 bases, J shed 4 bases, and the junction held 13 bases outside the gene matches. CDR3 length: 17 amino acids.

The rearrangement links TRBV29-1 to TRBJ1-3; a possible D gene is TRBD1 (5 bases). The germline V gene encodes CDR1 SQVTM and CDR2 ANQGSEA. The CDR3 extends over 13 amino acids. V was clipped by 3 bases and J by 2 bases, with 8 bases between them. The CDR3 is CSVEAGTGNTIYF. The CDR3, as DNA: TGCAGCGTTGAGGCAGGGACTGGAAACACCATATATTTT.

The chain has TRBV9 and TRBJ1-2; no firm D call. The germline V gene has CDR1 SGDLS and CDR2 YYNGEE. V was trimmed by 3 bases and J by 3 bases, leaving 9 bases between them. The CDR3 runs 13 residues. CDR3: CASSADVDYGYTF. CDR3 sequence (DNA): TGTGCCAGCAGCGCGGACGTGGACTATGGCTACACCTTC.

The chain carries TRBV5-1 and TRBJ1-1, with 9 bases lining up with TRBD1. CDR3 size: 17 residues. Germline CDR1 and CDR2: SGHRS and YFSETQ. The ends lost 6 bases at V and 1 base at J; junction bases unmatched: 13. DNA for the CDR3: TGCGCCAGCACCACCCTGGACAGGGGAGGAGGGAACACTGAAGCTTTCTTT. Its protein is CASTTLDRGGGNTEAFF. The whole variable domain, filled in from reference TRBV5-1 and TRBJ1-1, reads KAGVTQTPRYLIKTRGQQVTLSCSPISGHRSVSWYQQTPGQGLQFLFEYFSETQRNKGNFPGRFSGRQFSNSRSEMNVSTLELGDSALYLCASTTLDRGGGNTEAFFGQGTRLTVV.

In this sample, this clone turned up once. The V and J genes are TRBV5-4 and TRBJ2-2; TRBD1 matches 7 bases. V lost 0 bases to trimming and J lost 6 bases; unmatched junction nucleotides: 2. The length of the CDR3 is 14 residues. In germline, CDR1 is SGHNT, CDR2 YYREEE (reference sequence). The CDR3 sequence is CASSLGQGPGELFF. In DNA form, the CDR3 reads TGTGCCAGCAGCTTGGGACAGGGTCCCGGGGAGCTGTTTTTT. The whole variable domain, remainder taken from reference TRBV5-4 and TRBJ2-2, is ETGVTQSPTHLIKTRGQQVTLRCSSQSGHNTVSWYQQALGQGPQFIFQYYREEENGRGNFPPRFSGLQFPNYSSELNVNALELDDSALYLCASSLGQGPGELFFGEGSRLTVL.

The chain couples TRBV29-1 to TRBJ1-6; possible D gene TRBD1, 5 bases. The V and J ends lost 4 bases and 6 bases respectively, with 10 bases between them. The CDR3 runs 13 residues. The germline V gene encodes CDR1 SQVTM and CDR2 ANQGSEA. CDR3 bases: TGCAGCGTTGGAGAAGACAGTAATTCACCCCTCCACTTT. It codes for CSVGEDSNSPLHF.

In this sample, this clone turned up once. The chain employs TRBV29-1 and TRBJ1-6, with unresolved D. CDR1 is SQVTM and CDR2 is ANQGSEA in the germline V gene. The CDR3 is 13 amino acids. V was clipped by 4 bases and J by 6 bases, with 10 bases between them. The CDR3 nucleotides read TGCAGCGTTGGTTCGGGTCCTAATTCACCCCTCCACTTT. Protein product: CSVGSGPNSPLHF.

CDR3 sequence (DNA): TGTGCCAGCTCACCACCGACAGGTGGTAGGGACACTGAAGCTTTCTTT. Translation: CASSPPTGGRDTEAFF. This rearrangement joins TRBV18 to TRBJ1-1; D is perhaps TRBD1 (6 bases). The CDR3 spans 16 residues. V dropped 0 bases and J dropped 3 bases, with 14 bases sitting between them. From germline, CDR1 is KGHSH and CDR2 LQKENI.

The chain uses TRBV29-1 and TRBJ2-2; 7 bases are a match to TRBD1. CDR3 size: 14 residues. Germline loops: CDR1 SQVTM, CDR2 ANQGSEA. J was trimmed by 4 bases and V by 3 bases; bases with no gene match: 5. CDR3 amino acids: CSVDPGQSTGELFF. In DNA form, the CDR3 reads TGCAGCGTTGACCCGGGACAGTCCACCGGGGAGCTGTTTTTT.

Details on this clone: One end of the junction fails to match germline, which may point to a read error. The gene calls are TRBV10-3 and TRBJ2-5; perhaps TRBD2 as D (5 bases). CDR1 is ENHRY and CDR2 is SYGVKD in the germline V gene. This CDR3 has 15 residues. DNA of the CDR3: TGTGCCAGCAGTTACTCCTTTACTAGTCCAGAGACCCAGTACTTC. This sequence encodes CASSYSFTSPETQYF.

The chain links TRBV7-2 to TRBJ1-5; D gene ambiguous. Trimming removed 2 bases from V and 2 bases from J, with 13 bases in between. CDR3 length equals 16 residues. From germline, CDR1 is SGHTA and CDR2 FQGNSA. The CDR3 coding sequence is TGTGCCAGCAGCTTAAGTGGGCGAAGGGGCAATCAGCCCCAGCATTTT. It codes for CASSLSGRRGNQPQHF.

The rearrangement joins TRBV4-1 to TRBJ1-2; D not resolved. V lost 7 bases and J lost 6, with 18 bases in between. This CDR3 is built from 14 residues. CDR1 is MGHRA and CDR2 is YSYEKL in the germline V gene. The DNA of the CDR3 is TGCGCCAGCAAGGCGACCGAATTTCGGGATGGCTACACCTTC. Amino acid sequence: CASKATEFRDGYTF.

The chain couples TRBV14 to TRBJ1-5; the D is unclear. The germline V gene has CDR1 SGHDN and CDR2 FVKESK. The V gene lost 1 base and the J gene lost 7 bases, with 5 bases spanning the gap. This CDR3 spans 12 amino acids. CDR3 DNA sequence: TGTGCCAGCAGCCAAGGGGAGCAGCCCCAGCATTTT. Protein product: CASSQGEQPQHF.

The V gene is TRBV2, the J gene TRBJ1-1; unclear D gene. The germline V gene has CDR1 SNHLY and CDR2 FYNNEI. The CDR3 length is 14 residues. Trimming removed 0 bases at V and 6 bases at J, with 11 bases between. The CDR3 is CASSEAREVAEAFF. CDR3 nucleotides: TGTGCCAGCAGTGAAGCGCGGGAGGTGGCTGAAGCTTTCTTT.

This chain joins TRBV15 and TRBJ2-7; 8 nucleotides line up with TRBD1. Trimming removed 3 bases from V and 0 bases from J; junction bases left unmatched: 7. Germline V gene data show CDR1 as LNHNV and CDR2 as YYDKDF (reference sequence). This CDR3 has 16 amino acids. As DNA, the CDR3 is TGTGCCACCAGCAGGGAGGGGGGACAGGCCTCCTACGAGCAGTACTTC. It codes for CATSREGGQASYEQYF.

The V call is TRBV30, the J call TRBJ1-1; D gene unclear. V was clipped by 0 bases and J by 5 bases, with 10 bases between them. Germline lookup yields CDR1 GTSNPN and CDR2 SVGIG (reference sequence). This CDR3 is built from 13 residues. As DNA, the CDR3 is TGTGCCTGGAGTGTACGGTCAGGAACTGAAGCTTTCTTT. Translated, it gives CAWSVRSGTEAFF.